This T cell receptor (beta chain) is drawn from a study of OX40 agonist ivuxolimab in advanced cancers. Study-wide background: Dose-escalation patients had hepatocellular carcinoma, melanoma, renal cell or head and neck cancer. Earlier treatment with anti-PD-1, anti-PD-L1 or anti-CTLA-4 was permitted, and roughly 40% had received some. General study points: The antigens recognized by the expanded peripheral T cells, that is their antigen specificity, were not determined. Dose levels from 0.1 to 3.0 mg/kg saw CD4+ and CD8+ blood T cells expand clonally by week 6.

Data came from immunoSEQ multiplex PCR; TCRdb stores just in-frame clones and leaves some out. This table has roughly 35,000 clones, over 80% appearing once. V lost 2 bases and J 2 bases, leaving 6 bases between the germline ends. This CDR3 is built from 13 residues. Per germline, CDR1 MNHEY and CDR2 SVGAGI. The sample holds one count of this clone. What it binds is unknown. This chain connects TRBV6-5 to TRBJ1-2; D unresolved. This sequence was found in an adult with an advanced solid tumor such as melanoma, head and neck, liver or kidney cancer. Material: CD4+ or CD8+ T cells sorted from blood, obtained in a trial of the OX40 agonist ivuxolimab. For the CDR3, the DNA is TGTGCCAGCAGTTACGCACAGAACTATGGCTACACCTTC. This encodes CASSYAQNYGYTF.